The 3 T cell receptor beta chains below all came from one sample that was sequenced in a study of PD-1 blockade in classical Hodgkin lymphoma. Brentuximab vedotin exposure varied among the patients, all of whom had relapsed after autologous stem cell transplantation. Data came from immunoSEQ multiplex PCR; TCRdb stores just in-frame clones and leaves some out. The data show about 43,000 clones, over 65% seen once. The sample was peripheral blood mononuclear cells (PBMCs), taken before the second cycle of nivolumab. Receptors originate from a human donor with classical Hodgkin lymphoma.

V gene TRBV6-4 combines with J gene TRBJ1-5; no definite D call. Trimming stripped 4 bases from V and 2 bases from J, with 12 bases between. There are 15 residues in the CDR3. Germline values: CDR1 MRHNA, CDR2 SNTAGT. In nucleotides, the CDR3 is TGTGCCAGCAGTGTTGTTAGCGGGGGCAATCAGCCCCAGCATTTT. Its translation is CASSVVSGGNQPQHF.

The genes are TRBV9 and TRBJ2-1; TRBD2 aligns across 7 bases. V lost 3 bases, J lost 0 bases, and 9 bases stayed unmatched. The CDR3 covers 17 residues. Germline V lookup: CDR1 SGDLS, CDR2 YYNGEE. The chain's CDR3 is CASSGGSSGNSYNEQFF. CDR3 nucleotide sequence: TGTGCCAGCAGCGGGGGTTCTAGCGGAAACTCCTACAATGAGCAGTTCTTC.

This sequence joins TRBV10-2 and TRBJ2-7; no definite D call. The CDR3 runs 12 residues. In germline, CDR1 is WSHSY, CDR2 SAAADI. V lost 4 bases and J 4 bases, leaving 8 bases between the germline ends. The CDR3 region is CASSVSSYEQYF. DNA for the CDR3: TGCGCCAGCAGTGTATCGAGTTACGAGCAGTACTTC.